This is a list of T cell receptor beta chains from one sample in a study of blood T cells in healthy people across ages. TCRdb re-derived calls from the 5' RACE reads in MiXCR, one entry per CDR3 protein. The table shows about 1,400,000 distinct CDR3 sequences, with 59% occurring only once. Source material: blood. These TCRs come from a man between 18 and 29 years old in good health. The CDR3 runs from the conserved cysteine through the conserved F or W. The order of the fields is CDR3 DNA, CDR3 protein, CDR3 length, J gene, clone size, V gene, D gene. D genes are given only for firm matches. Clone size is stated in some rows and not others, as once, few, many or a class when expanded.

TGTGCCAGCAGCTTTGGCGGGGGCCTTGCTAGCACAGATACGCAGTATTTT CASSFGGGLASTDTQYF 17 TRBJ2-3 . TRBV5-6 .
TGTGCCAGCAGCTTACCGGGGGGCAGGGACGAGGACAATGAGCAGTTCTTC CASSLPGGRDEDNEQFF 17 TRBJ2-1 . TRBV7-9 .
TGTGCCAGCAGTTCCCTAGAGGACGTACCCTACGAGCAGTACTTC CASSSLEDVPYEQYF 15 TRBJ2-7 . TRBV6-2/TRBV6-3 .
TGTGCCAGCAGTGTCAGGGGAAGGGCTAATGAAAAACTGTTTTTT CASSVRGRANEKLFF 15 TRBJ1-4 . TRBV2 .
TGTGCCAGCAGCCAGCGGGACGGGGCCAACGTCCTGACTTTC CASSQRDGANVLTF 14 TRBJ2-6 . TRBV6-2/TRBV6-3 TRBD2
TGTGCCAGCAGGCCCGGGACGGAATTTTCCTATGGCTACACCTTC CASRPGTEFSYGYTF 15 TRBJ1-2 once TRBV6-1 .
TGTGCCAGCAGTTACTCGCGAGATACCTACGAGCAGTACTTC CASSYSRDTYEQYF 14 TRBJ2-7 . TRBV6-6 .
TGCGCCAGCAGCCAAGATGTAGGTGAGCAGTACTTC CASSQDVGEQYF 12 TRBJ2-7 few TRBV3-1 .
TGTGCCACGGACAGGGGCGGGGAGCTGTTTTTT CATDRGGELFF 11 TRBJ2-2 . TRBV6-2/TRBV6-3 TRBD1
TGTGCCAGCAGCCAGCTCCTCTTCTATGGCTACACCTTC CASSQLLFYGYTF 13 TRBJ1-2 few TRBV7-4 .
TGTGCCAGCAGTGTTCCCCAGCAACTAGCGGGAGGGGTGTATGAGCAGTACTTC CASSVPQQLAGGVYEQYF 18 TRBJ2-7 . TRBV2 TRBD2
TGTGCCAGCGGCCGCTACGAGCAGTACTTC CASGRYEQYF 10 TRBJ2-7 many TRBV27 .
TGTGCCAGCAGTTACGAGGCGGTCTCCTACAATGAGCAGTTCTTC CASSYEAVSYNEQFF 15 TRBJ2-1 . TRBV6-6 .
TGTGCCAGCAGTTTAGTGACTAGCGGGTTTAGCTCCTACAATGAGCAGTTCTTC CASSLVTSGFSSYNEQFF 18 TRBJ2-1 . TRBV28 TRBD2
TGTGCCACCAGTGACTTGCGGGACAAAATCACTAATAACTATGGCTACACCTTC CATSDLRDKITNNYGYTF 18 TRBJ1-2 . TRBV24-1 .
TGTGCCAGCAGTGTGACAGGGGGGGACACTGAAGCTTTCTTT CASSVTGGDTEAFF 14 TRBJ1-1 . TRBV9 TRBD1
TGTGCCAGCAGCTTAAAGAAACGGGAGGGGTCCGATACGCAGTATTTT CASSLKKREGSDTQYF 16 TRBJ2-3 . TRBV7-9 TRBD2
TGTGCCACCAGCAGAGATCGAGGAGGGGGCGAAGAGACCCAGTACTTC CATSRDRGGGEETQYF 16 TRBJ2-5 . TRBV15 .
TGCGCCAGCAGCTTGACTAGCGTGGTCTCTGGGGCCAACGTCCTGACTTTC CASSLTSVVSGANVLTF 17 TRBJ2-6 few TRBV5-1 TRBD2
TGCAGTGCTAGAGGGGAGAGGGTGAACACTGAAGCTTTCTTT CSARGERVNTEAFF 14 TRBJ1-1 few TRBV20-1 .
TGCGCCAGCAGCTTGCTTCCGGATGGAAAACTGTTTTTT CASSLLPDGKLFF 13 TRBJ1-4 . TRBV5-1 .
TGTGCCAGCAGTTCGGGGGCAGGAGGCTACACCTTC CASSSGAGGYTF 12 TRBJ1-2 few TRBV12-3/TRBV12-4 .
TGTGCCAGCAGATCACAGACCAATGAGCAGTTCTTC CASRSQTNEQFF 12 TRBJ2-1 . TRBV7-8 .
TGCAGTGCTAGAGTGCGGGATAAGGGTGAGCAGTTCTTC CSARVRDKGEQFF 13 TRBJ2-1 . TRBV20-1 .
TGCAGTGCTAGTCAGGATAGCGGGGGGGACCAAGAGACCCAGTACTTC CSASQDSGGDQETQYF 16 TRBJ2-5 . TRBV20-1 TRBD2
TGTGCCAGCAGCTCCCCCCCGAGGGGGCTTACCAACACAGATACGCAGTATTTT CASSSPPRGLTNTDTQYF 18 TRBJ2-3 few TRBV7-9 TRBD1
TGCAGTGCACGGGACAGGCTTTTTTCCTACGAGCAGTACTTC CSARDRLFSYEQYF 14 TRBJ2-7 . TRBV20-1 TRBD1